This T cell receptor beta chain derives from a study of cytomegalovirus exposure and HLA in healthy donors. A multiplex PCR was run with 60 Vbeta primers and 13 Jbeta primers. Measured with immunoSEQ multiplex PCR; TCRdb has only the in-frame clones, and not every one. The table shows fewer than 150,000 clones, with 76% occurring only once. This CDR3 spans 15 amino acids. The V and J ends lost 5 bases and 5 bases, in that order; junction bases with no gene match: 12. Germline V gene lookup returns CDR1 SGHRS and CDR2 YFSETQ. The sequencing input was PBMCs. The V and J genes are TRBV5-1 and TRBJ2-5; 7 bases line up with TRBD1. This receptor was taken from a man in his forties in good health and CMV-seronegative. CDR3 sequence reads: CASRTIRGFRETQYF. The CDR3 DNA reads as TGCGCCAGCAGGACGATCAGGGGGTTTCGTGAGACCCAGTACTTC. Together with reference TRBV5-1 and TRBJ2-5, the CDR3 gives the full variable domain: KAGVTQTPRYLIKTRGQQVTLSCSPISGHRSVSWYQQTPGQGLQFLFEYFSETQRNKGNFPGRFSGRQFSNSRSEMNVSTLELGDSALYLCASRTIRGFRETQYFGPGTRLLVL.